A single T cell receptor beta chain is shown here with its context. Its antigen is as yet unknown. Per sample, extraction of total RNA gave at least 5.5 micrograms in every case. Next came a second PCR, run for about 7 to 11 cycles, which used a sample-barcoded 5' primer along with a J-beta primer mix. A 12-random-nucleotide template-switch adaptor tagged each cDNA molecule. One entry per CDR3 protein, called by TCRdb with MiXCR from the 5' RACE reads. The data show around 500,000 distinct CDR3 sequences, roughly 48% seen once. The CDR3 is 14 amino acids. The germline V gene encodes CDR1 MNHEY and CDR2 SVGEGT. V lost 6 bases and J lost 6; bases outside the gene matches: 6. This sample was taken from a study of blood T cells in healthy people across ages. General study results and limits: Greater diversity and more naive CD4+ cells were seen in long-lived donors than in aged donors. There was no known CMV status for donors, so expanded clonotype changes were possibly confounded.

The sequencing input was blood. This clonotype was obtained from a man aged 80 or over in good health. This chain links TRBV6-2 or TRBV6-3 with TRBJ2-7; TRBD1 matches at 12 bases. This chain's CDR3 is CASRGGQGAREQYF. DNA for the CDR3: TGTGCCAGCAGGGGGGGACAGGGGGCTCGCGAGCAGTACTTC.